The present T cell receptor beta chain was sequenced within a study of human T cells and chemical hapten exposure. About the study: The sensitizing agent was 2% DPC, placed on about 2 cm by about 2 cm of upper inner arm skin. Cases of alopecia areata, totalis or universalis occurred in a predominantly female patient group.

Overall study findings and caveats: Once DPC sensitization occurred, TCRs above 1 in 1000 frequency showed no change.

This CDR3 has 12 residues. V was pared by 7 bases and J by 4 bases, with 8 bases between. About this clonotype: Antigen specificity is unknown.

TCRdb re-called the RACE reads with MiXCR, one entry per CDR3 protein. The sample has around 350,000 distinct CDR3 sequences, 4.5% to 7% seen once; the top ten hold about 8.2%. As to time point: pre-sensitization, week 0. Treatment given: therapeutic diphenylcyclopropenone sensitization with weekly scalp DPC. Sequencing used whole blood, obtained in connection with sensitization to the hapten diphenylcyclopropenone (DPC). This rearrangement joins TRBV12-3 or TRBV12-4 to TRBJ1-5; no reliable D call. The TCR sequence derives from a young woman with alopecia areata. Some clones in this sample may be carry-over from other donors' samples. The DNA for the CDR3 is TGTGCCAGCACCGAGAATAATCAGCCCCAGCATTTT. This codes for CASTENNQPQHF.